Below, 9 T cell receptor beta chains from the same sample are listed, as sequenced in a study of PD-L1 blockade in urothelial cancer (dated by TCRdb to the late 2010s). In the paper's terms, the time point label means: pretreatment peripheral blood. Library method: the immunoSEQ multiplex PCR assay. TCRdb carries this immuneACCESS record with in-frame sequences only. Its versions omit some clonotypes, under half of them owing to an unresolved V gene in the studies checked, with the rest unexplained. The sample table contains 65,000 to 80,000 clones; only one count was recorded for around 90% of them. The ten largest clones add up to over 4% of the sample. The specimen was PBMCs, collected around atezolizumab (anti-PD-L1) treatment. These TCRs come from a man aged 70 or older with urothelial cancer.

Of note for this clone: Since no conserved phenylalanine or tryptophan closes the CDR3, a read error is the likely cause. The V gene is TRBV7-9, the J gene TRBJ1-1, with D perhaps TRBD1 (6 bases). This CDR3 has 17 residues. Germline loops: CDR1 SEHNR, CDR2 FQNEAQ (reference sequence). The germline V and J ends were trimmed by 11 bases and 4 bases, with 29 bases remaining between them. The CDR3 DNA reads as TGTGCCCCAGAGAGGTATAACGCGGAGAGGGGGTCCACTGAAGCTTTCCTT. It is translated as CAPERYNAERGSTEAFL.

The rearrangement links TRBV5-4 to TRBJ2-7; 8 nucleotides match TRBD2. This CDR3 is built from 14 residues. V lost 4 bases, J lost 3 bases, and 6 bases stayed unmatched. Germline CDR1 and CDR2: SGHNT and YYREEE (reference sequence). CDR3 nucleotides: TGTGCCAGCAGCCGGGGGGGGGCCAGCTACGAGCAGTACTTC. Protein product: CASSRGGASYEQYF. The variable domain in full, with the rest retrieved from reference TRBV5-4 and TRBJ2-7, is ETGVTQSPTHLIKTRGQQVTLRCSSQSGHNTVSWYQQALGQGPQFIFQYYREEENGRGNFPPRFSGLQFPNYSSELNVNALELDDSALYLCASSRGGASYEQYFGPGTRLTVT.

The chain recombines TRBV6-6 with TRBJ1-5; D remains unclear. Germline loops: CDR1 MNHNY, CDR2 SVGAGI (reference sequence). The CDR3 length is 15 residues. V lost 2 bases and J 4 bases, leaving 12 bases between the germline ends. The CDR3 nucleotides are TGTGCCAGCAGTTACAAGAGGACTGCTAATCAGCCCCAGCATTTT. It is translated as CASSYKRTANQPQHF.

The chain employs TRBV5-5 and TRBJ2-2, with TRBD1 identical over 7 bases. Germline loops: CDR1 SGHKS, CDR2 YYEKEE (reference sequence). The CDR3 extends over 14 amino acids. The V segment lost 4 bases and the J segment 6 bases; nucleotides outside the gene matches: 6. CDR3 DNA: TGTGCCAGCAGCCTGACAGGGAAGCCCGGGGAGCTGTTTTTT. It yields the protein CASSLTGKPGELFF.

This clone was detected a few times. V usage is TRBV6-5 and J usage is TRBJ2-7; 9 nucleotides align to TRBD1. CDR1 MNHEY and CDR2 SVGAGI come from the germline V gene. The CDR3 spans 14 residues. V was pared by 5 bases and J by 2 bases, with 4 bases of the junction left unmatched. The CDR3 here is CASSRGQGPYEQYF. The CDR3, as DNA: TGTGCCAGCAGTCGGGGACAGGGACCCTACGAGCAGTACTTC.

J is TRBJ2-3 and V is TRBV27, with 11 nucleotides matching TRBD2. V trimming: 4 bases; J trimming: 4 bases; junction bases outside the gene matches: 10. CDR1 and CDR2 (germline): MNHEY, SMNVEV (reference sequence). This CDR3 comprises 17 residues. CDR3 region: CASSSTRLAGISDTQYF. The CDR3, as DNA: TGTGCCAGCAGTTCGACAAGACTAGCGGGGATTTCAGATACGCAGTATTTT.

CDR3 DNA: TGTGCCAGCACCCCCAGATTTCGGAACACCGGGGAGCTGTTTTTT. It specifies CASTPRFRNTGELFF. This sequence joins TRBV27 and TRBJ2-2; D not resolved. The V gene's germline CDR1 is MNHEY and CDR2 SMNVEV (reference sequence). V gave up 7 bases and J gave up 1 base, with 13 bases separating them. The CDR3 extends over 15 amino acids.

The chain has TRBV6-6 and TRBJ2-1; D ambiguous. V was cut by 6 bases and J by 7 bases, with 4 bases left in between. Germline assignment: CDR1 MNHNY and CDR2 SVGAGI (reference sequence). This CDR3 has 10 amino acids. CDR3 residues: CASSKNEQFF. In nucleotides, the CDR3 is TGTGCCAGCAGCAAAAATGAGCAGTTCTTC.

The gene calls are TRBV19 and TRBJ2-2; 7 nucleotides align to TRBD1. V dropped 3 bases and J dropped 5; count of bases not matched to a gene: 9. CDR3 length: 16 amino acids. Per germline, CDR1 LNHDA and CDR2 SQIVND (reference sequence). The CDR3 reads CASSMSQGVGTGELFF. CDR3 coding DNA: TGTGCCAGTAGTATGAGTCAGGGGGTTGGAACCGGGGAGCTGTTTTTT.